Presented here are 18 T cell receptor beta chains from one specimen sequenced in a study of T cell responses to AZD1222 COVID-19 vaccine. The table came from immunoSEQ multiplex PCR; TCRdb's copy has only in-frame clones and leaves some out. This table holds more than 110,000 clones, roughly 92% found once. The starting material was peripheral blood, obtained 28 days after the second AZD1222 dose. These receptors originate from an adult who received the AZD1222 COVID-19 vaccine.

This chain joins TRBV4-2 and TRBJ1-2, with D hard to call. V dropped 6 bases and J dropped 7 bases, with 15 bases sitting between them. CDR3 length equals 13 residues. Per the germline V gene, CDR1 is LGHNA and CDR2 is YNFKEQ. The CDR3 is CASSPDARRGYTF. Written as DNA, the CDR3 is TGTGCCAGCAGTCCGGACGCCCGGCGTGGCTACACCTTC.

The chain carries TRBV18 and TRBJ2-7; perhaps TRBD1 as D (6 bases). Germline loops: CDR1 KGHSH, CDR2 LQKENI. This CDR3 region has 15 residues. The V and J ends lost 4 bases and 2 bases respectively, with 15 bases between them. CDR3 residues: CASSRSRTAPYEQYF. Written as DNA, the CDR3 is TGTGCCAGCTCACGCTCCAGGACAGCCCCCTACGAGCAGTACTTC.

The CDR3 loop is CASSLGEGGWYEQYF. The CDR3 DNA sequence: TGTGCCAGCAGCTTAGGGGAAGGGGGGTGGTACGAGCAGTACTTC. This chain uses TRBV11-2 with TRBJ2-7; D might be TRBD1 or TRBD2, each matching 6 bases. In germline, CDR1 is SGHAT, CDR2 FQNNGV. V gave up 1 base and J gave up 4 bases, with 14 bases separating them. The CDR3 length is 15 residues.

The rearrangement uses TRBV19 and TRBJ1-4; the match to TRBD1 covers 8 bases. The CDR3 runs to 15 residues. Per germline, CDR1 LNHDA and CDR2 SQIVND (reference sequence). The V segment lost 7 bases and the J segment 0 bases; nucleotides outside the gene matches: 4. Written as DNA, the CDR3 is TGTGCCAGTACACGGACAGGGTCAACTAATGAAAAACTGTTTTTT. Translation gives CASTRTGSTNEKLFF.

The CDR3 DNA reads TGCAGCGTTGAGGGGACGGCTACCTACGAGCAGTACTTC. This gives the protein CSVEGTATYEQYF. The chain is built from TRBV29-1 and TRBJ2-7, with D perhaps assigned TRBD1 or TRBD2 (5 bases each). Trimming pared 3 bases from V and 2 bases from J, leaving 11 bases between. This CDR3 comprises 13 residues. Germline V lookup: CDR1 SQVTM, CDR2 ANQGSEA.

The genes are TRBV4-2 and TRBJ2-6; no definite D call. This CDR3 contains 16 residues. Germline assignment: CDR1 LGHNA and CDR2 YNFKEQ. The V end was cut by 1 base, the J end by 4 bases, with 11 bases between. The CDR3 loop is CASSQVSGGGANVLTF. The CDR3 nucleotides are TGTGCCAGCAGCCAAGTTTCCGGTGGCGGGGCCAACGTCCTGACTTTC.

This clone was recorded once. The chain carries TRBV19 and TRBJ1-3; perhaps TRBD1 as D (6 bases). Germline values: CDR1 LNHDA, CDR2 SQIVND (reference sequence). This CDR3 comprises 15 residues. V shed 6 bases and J shed 4 bases, with 16 bases lying between them. For the CDR3, the DNA is TGTGCCAGTAGCCTACTGGACAGACTGGGAAACACCATATATTTT. This codes for CASSLLDRLGNTIYF.

The genes are TRBV7-2 and TRBJ2-1; D unresolved. The germline gives CDR1 SGHTA, CDR2 FQGNSA. CDR3 length: 15 amino acids. Between the trimmed V and J ends, which lost 0 bases and 4 bases, there was a span of 10 bases. Here the CDR3 DNA reads TGTGCCAGCAGCTTAGCGTCCTACGTATACAATGAGCAGTTCTTC. Protein: CASSLASYVYNEQFF.

The CDR3: CASSLIVPTEAFF. In DNA form, the CDR3 reads TGTGCCAGCAGTTTAATAGTCCCTACTGAAGCTTTCTTT. The chain has TRBV28 and TRBJ1-1; unclear D gene. The germline gives CDR1 MDHEN, CDR2 SYDVKM. This CDR3 is 13 amino acids long. Trimming took off 2 bases at V and 5 bases at J, with 9 bases between the two ends.

The chain has TRBV28 and TRBJ1-6, with D possibly matching TRBD1 (5 bases). The CDR3 spans 13 residues. CDR1 and CDR2 (germline): MDHEN, SYDVKM. With 8 bases removed from V and 10 bases from J, the gap between germline ends came to 15 bases. The CDR3 here is CASRGRDVSPLHF. The CDR3 region has the DNA TGTGCCAGCCGGGGGAGGGACGTGTCACCCCTCCACTTT.

The J gene is TRBJ1-4, the V gene TRBV5-3; D remains ambiguous. TRBV5-3 is flagged as an ORF with uncertain function. V shed 0 bases and J shed 4 bases, with 7 bases lying between them. CDR3 length: 14 amino acids. The CDR3 DNA follows: TGTGCCAGAAGCTTGGGACGAAGTAATGAAAAACTGTTTTTT. This sequence encodes CARSLGRSNEKLFF.

The V call is TRBV19, the J call TRBJ1-2; D remains ambiguous. V lost 6 bases and J lost 4, with 6 bases in between. Germline V CDR1 and CDR2: LNHDA, SQIVND (reference sequence). The CDR3 spans 11 residues. The CDR3 sequence: CASRATYGYTF. The CDR3 DNA reads as TGTGCCAGTAGGGCCACCTATGGCTACACCTTC.

This clone was seen once. The chain combines TRBV10-3 with TRBJ1-5, with 8 bases matching TRBD1. Losses at the gene ends were 3 bases for V and 2 bases for J; bases not matched to a gene: 3. The CDR3 sequence is 15 residues long. Germline V gene sequence: CDR1 ENHRY, CDR2 SYGVKD. Here the CDR3 reads CAISEPGQGNQPQHF. CDR3 coding DNA: TGTGCCATCAGTGAACCGGGACAGGGCAATCAGCCCCAGCATTTT.

V gene TRBV12-3 or TRBV12-4 combines with J gene TRBJ1-2; D uncertain. There are 13 residues in the CDR3. Trimming left V 3 bases short and J 7 bases short, with 12 bases between. The CDR3 sequence is CASSLKRGFGYTF. The DNA for the CDR3 is TGTGCCAGCAGTTTGAAACGGGGATTTGGCTACACCTTC.

The DNA for the CDR3 is TGTGCCAGTAGTATAGGGAGGGGCCGGAATCAGCCCCAGCATTTT. Translation gives CASSIGRGRNQPQHF. This chain links TRBV19 with TRBJ1-5, with D perhaps matching TRBD1 (5 bases). V lost 1 base and J 4 bases, leaving 11 bases between the germline ends. This CDR3 contains 15 residues. Looked up from germline, CDR1 is LNHDA and CDR2 is SQIVND (reference sequence).

This clone was detected only a few times. The rearrangement joins TRBV18 to TRBJ2-7; either TRBD1 or TRBD2 may supply D (5 bases each). The CDR3 length is 12 residues. The V and J ends lost 2 bases and 6 bases respectively, with 8 bases between them. Germline loops: CDR1 KGHSH, CDR2 LQKENI. This chain's CDR3 is CASSPGAGEQYF. The DNA for the CDR3 is TGTGCCAGCTCACCAGGGGCGGGCGAGCAGTACTTC.

The rearrangement links TRBV19 to TRBJ2-7, with D unresolved. The V gene lost 5 bases and the J gene lost 6 bases, with 14 bases spanning the gap. CDR1 is LNHDA and CDR2 is SQIVND in the germline V gene (reference sequence). This CDR3 has 13 amino acids. DNA of the CDR3: TGTGCCAGTAGTTTGGCTGACGTCGGCGAGCAGTACTTC. Protein sequence: CASSLADVGEQYF.

The chain couples TRBV19 to TRBJ1-2; 9 nucleotides align to TRBD1. With V trimmed by 1 base and J by 7 bases, 7 bases remained unmatched. CDR1 and CDR2 from the germline V gene are LNHDA and SQIVND (reference sequence). The CDR3 totals 15 residues. In nucleotides, the CDR3 is TGTGCCAGTAGTATAGCCGGACAGGGGCGCGGTGGCTACACCTTC. Translated: CASSIAGQGRGGYTF.